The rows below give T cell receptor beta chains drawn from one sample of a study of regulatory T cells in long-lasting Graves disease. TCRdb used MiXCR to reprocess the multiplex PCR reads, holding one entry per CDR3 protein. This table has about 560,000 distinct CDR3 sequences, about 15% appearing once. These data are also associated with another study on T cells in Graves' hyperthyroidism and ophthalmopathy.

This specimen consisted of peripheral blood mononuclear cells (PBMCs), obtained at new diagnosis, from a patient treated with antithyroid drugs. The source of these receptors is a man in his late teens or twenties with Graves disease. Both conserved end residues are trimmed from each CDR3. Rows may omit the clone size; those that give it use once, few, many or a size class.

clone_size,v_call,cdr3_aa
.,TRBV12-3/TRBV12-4,ASSVRTPPYEQY
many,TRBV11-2,ASSRGGETQY
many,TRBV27,ASSLSGGLAKNIQY
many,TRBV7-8,ASSTGMNTEAF
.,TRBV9,ASSVGPVITGGTEAF
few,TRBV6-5,ASSYDRGGAEAF
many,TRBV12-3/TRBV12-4,ASSSGTDSYEQY
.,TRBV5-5,ASSLLASGNVYNEQF
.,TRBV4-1,ASSQDRSGPEQY
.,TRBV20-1,SARDEGLAVRTYEQY
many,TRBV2,ASSESGRGGNQPQH
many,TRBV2,ASRERQGGQETQY
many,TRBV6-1,ASRQDPNYQPQH
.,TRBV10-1,ASIDRSNQPQH
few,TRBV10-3,AIKARLVDTDTQY
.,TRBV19,ASSIEAEANTGELF
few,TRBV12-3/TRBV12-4,ASSRVGNQPQH
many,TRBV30,AWSVGLAGVFNEQF
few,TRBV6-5,ASSYSMRNYEQY
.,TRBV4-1,ASSLDGYQPQH
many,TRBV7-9,ASSLLSGSTDTQY
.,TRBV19,ASSIPGTANTEAF
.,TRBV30,AWSARAGQWAKNIQY
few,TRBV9,ASSVDGGNYGYT